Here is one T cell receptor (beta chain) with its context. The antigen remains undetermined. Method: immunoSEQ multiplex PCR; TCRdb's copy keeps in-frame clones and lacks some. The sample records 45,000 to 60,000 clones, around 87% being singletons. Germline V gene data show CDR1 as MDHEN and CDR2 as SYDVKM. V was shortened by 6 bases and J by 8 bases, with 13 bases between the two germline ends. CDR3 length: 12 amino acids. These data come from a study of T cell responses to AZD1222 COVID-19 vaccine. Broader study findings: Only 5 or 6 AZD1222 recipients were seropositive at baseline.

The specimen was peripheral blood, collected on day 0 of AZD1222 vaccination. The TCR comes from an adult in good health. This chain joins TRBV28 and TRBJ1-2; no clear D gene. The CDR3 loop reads CASRLVYSGYTF. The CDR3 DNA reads TGTGCCAGCAGGCTGGTCTATTCGGGCTACACCTTC.